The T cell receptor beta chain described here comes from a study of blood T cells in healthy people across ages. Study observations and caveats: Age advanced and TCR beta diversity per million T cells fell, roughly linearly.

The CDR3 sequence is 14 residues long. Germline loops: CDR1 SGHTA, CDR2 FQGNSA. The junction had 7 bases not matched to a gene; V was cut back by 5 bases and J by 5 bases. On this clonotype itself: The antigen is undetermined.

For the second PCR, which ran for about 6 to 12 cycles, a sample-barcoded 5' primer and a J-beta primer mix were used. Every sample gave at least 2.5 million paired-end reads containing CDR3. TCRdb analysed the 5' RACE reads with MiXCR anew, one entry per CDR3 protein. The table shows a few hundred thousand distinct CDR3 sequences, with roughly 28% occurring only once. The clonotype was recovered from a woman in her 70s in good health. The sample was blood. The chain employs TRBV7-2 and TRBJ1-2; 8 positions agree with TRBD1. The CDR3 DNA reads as TGTGCCAGCAGCCCGGGGGACAGGCCATATGGCTACACCTTC. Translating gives CASSPGDRPYGYTF.